These T cell receptor beta chains were read from a single sample in a study of control samples from healthy donors and cancer patients. This table comes from immunoSEQ multiplex PCR, and its TCRdb copy is limited to in-frame clones, with some not included. The sample comprises roughly 190,000 clones, about nine tenths of which are singletons, and 1.5% to 2% rests with the top ten. Sequencing was performed on blood. The origin of the receptors is a man aged 25-45 years in good health. CDR3s leave out the opening cysteine and the closing phenylalanine or tryptophan.

>TRBV6-1|TRBJ1-5
ASSELVQGNQPQH
>TRBV9|TRBJ1-2
ASSAPLGDDKAYGYT
>TRBV6-5|TRBJ1-6
ASRSETGVSPLH
>TRBV12-3/TRBV12-4|TRBJ1-3
ASKIGSGNTIY
>TRBV7-9|TRBJ1-4
ASRQTGTGDEKLF
>TRBV30|TRBJ1-6
AWSVRDRMPNSPLH
>TRBV2|TRBJ2-1
ASSRGTSSYNEQF
>TRBV19|TRBJ1-4
ASSRDRRNEKLF
>TRBV9|TRBJ2-3
ASSAGTSGGVDTQY
>TRBV5-6|TRBJ1-1
ASSLGQITEAF
>TRBV27|TRBJ1-3
ASSLHGRENTIY
>TRBV2|TRBJ1-1
ASSQGTVTEAF
>TRBV19|TRBJ1-6
ASSTRSGSNSPLH
>TRBV3-1/TRBV3-2|TRBJ1-1
ASSPNQGSTEAF
>TRBV6-2/TRBV6-3|TRBJ2-1
ASSYGGSGLNEQF
>TRBV20-1|TRBJ1-6
SASRGGQPLH